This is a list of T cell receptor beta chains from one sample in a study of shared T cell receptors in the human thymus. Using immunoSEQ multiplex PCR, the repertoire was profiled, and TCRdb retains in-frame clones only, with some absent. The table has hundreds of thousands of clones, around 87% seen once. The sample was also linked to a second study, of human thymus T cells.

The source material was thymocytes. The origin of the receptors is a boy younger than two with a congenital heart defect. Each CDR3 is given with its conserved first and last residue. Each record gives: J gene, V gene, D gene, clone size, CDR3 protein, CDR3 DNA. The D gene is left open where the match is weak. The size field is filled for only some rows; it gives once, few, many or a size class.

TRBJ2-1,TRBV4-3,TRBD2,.,CASSQVEEGGPGNEQFF,TGCGCCAGCAGCCAAGTTGAGGAGGGAGGGCCAGGCAATGAGCAGTTCTTC
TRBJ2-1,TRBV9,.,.,CASNSNPRGRYTYNEQFF,TGTGCCAGCAACTCCAACCCACGGGGTAGGTATACCTACAATGAGCAGTTCTTC
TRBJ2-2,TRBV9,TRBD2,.,CASSVGLVSGTGELFF,TGTGCCAGCAGCGTGGGACTAGTTTCGGGCACCGGGGAGCTGTTTTTT
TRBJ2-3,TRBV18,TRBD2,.,CASSPRGLAGGTDTQYF,TGTGCCAGCTCACCGCGGGGACTAGCGGGAGGGACAGATACGCAGTATTTT
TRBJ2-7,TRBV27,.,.,CASSISSFDYYEQYF,TGTGCCAGCAGTATTTCTAGCTTCGACTACTACGAGCAGTACTTC
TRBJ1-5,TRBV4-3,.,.,CASSQLMNSNQPQHF,TGCGCCAGCAGCCAACTAATGAATAGCAATCAGCCCCAGCATTTT
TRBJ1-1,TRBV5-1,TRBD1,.,CASSLVGQENTEAFF,TGCGCCAGCAGCTTGGTGGGACAGGAGAACACTGAAGCTTTCTTT
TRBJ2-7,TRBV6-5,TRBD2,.,CASSYVSSGPYEQYF,TGTGCCAGCAGTTACGTATCTAGCGGGCCCTACGAGCAGTACTTC
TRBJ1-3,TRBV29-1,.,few,CSVEDTLNGNTIYF,TGCAGCGTTGAAGACACGCTTAACGGGAACACCATATATTTT
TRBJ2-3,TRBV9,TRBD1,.,CASSVAQGPTDTQYF,TGTGCCAGCAGCGTAGCACAGGGGCCCACAGATACGCAGTATTTT
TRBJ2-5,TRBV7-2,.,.,CASSLVGRSQETQYF,TGTGCCAGCAGCTTAGTGGGGCGCAGTCAAGAGACCCAGTACTTC